These T cell receptor beta chains were read from a single sample in a study of blood T cell repertoires in COVID-19. TCRdb keeps only in-frame clones here, not all; method: immunoSEQ multiplex PCR. The sample has 150,000 or so clones, 75% to 90% seen once; the top ten hold 13%. Material: peripheral blood. The receptors were sampled from a man younger than 35 with COVID-19, enrolled during active disease. The conserved cysteine and the conserved F or W are not part of the CDR3 here. A D gene is named only where the DNA matches it firmly.

d_gene: TRBD1; v_gene: TRBV27; j_gene: TRBJ2-7; CDR3aa: ASSLSLGQTYEQY
d_gene: TRBD2; v_gene: TRBV7-2; j_gene: TRBJ2-1; CDR3aa: ASSLGLAGYNEQF
d_gene: NA; v_gene: TRBV27; j_gene: TRBJ1-2; CDR3aa: ASRPGGNPNYGYT
d_gene: TRBD2; v_gene: TRBV10-3; j_gene: TRBJ2-1; CDR3aa: ASGLAGGRHNEQF
d_gene: TRBD1; v_gene: TRBV29-1; j_gene: TRBJ2-3; CDR3aa: SVDRGRTDTQY
d_gene: TRBD2; v_gene: TRBV27; j_gene: TRBJ2-1; CDR3aa: ASSPLAWSSYNEQF
d_gene: NA; v_gene: TRBV30; j_gene: TRBJ2-4; CDR3aa: AWSVDSIQY
d_gene: TRBD1; v_gene: TRBV30; j_gene: TRBJ2-7; CDR3aa: AWSQGAPPY
d_gene: NA; v_gene: TRBV28; j_gene: TRBJ1-3; CDR3aa: ASRPQAQGNTIY
d_gene: NA; v_gene: TRBV7-8; j_gene: TRBJ2-7; CDR3aa: ASSQILYEQY
d_gene: TRBD2; v_gene: TRBV28; j_gene: TRBJ2-7; CDR3aa: ASSSSRRAGVRSYEQY
d_gene: TRBD2; v_gene: TRBV6-1; j_gene: TRBJ2-5; CDR3aa: ASSGAVGGETQY
d_gene: NA; v_gene: TRBV15; j_gene: TRBJ2-7; CDR3aa: ATSRDKAQGPRQY
d_gene: NA; v_gene: TRBV29-1; j_gene: TRBJ1-1; CDR3aa: SAVRGAGTEAF
d_gene: NA; v_gene: TRBV5-8; j_gene: TRBJ1-5; CDR3aa: ASSLLRASNQPQH